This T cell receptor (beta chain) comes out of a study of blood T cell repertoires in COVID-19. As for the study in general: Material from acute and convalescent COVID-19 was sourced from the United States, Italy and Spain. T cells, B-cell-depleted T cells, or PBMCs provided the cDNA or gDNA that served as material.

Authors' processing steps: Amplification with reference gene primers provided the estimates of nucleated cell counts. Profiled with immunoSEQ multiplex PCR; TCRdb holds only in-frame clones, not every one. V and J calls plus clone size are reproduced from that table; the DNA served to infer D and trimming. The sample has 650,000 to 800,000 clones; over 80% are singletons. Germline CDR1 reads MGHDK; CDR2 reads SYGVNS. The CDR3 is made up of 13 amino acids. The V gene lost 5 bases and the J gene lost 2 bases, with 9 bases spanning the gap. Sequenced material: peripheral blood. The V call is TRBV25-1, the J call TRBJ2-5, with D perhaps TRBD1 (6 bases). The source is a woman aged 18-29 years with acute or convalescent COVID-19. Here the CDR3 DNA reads TGTGCCAGCAGTTTGGGGGCTCAAGAGACCCAGTACTTC. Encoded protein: CASSLGAQETQYF. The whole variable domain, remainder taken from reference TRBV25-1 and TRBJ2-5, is EADIYQTPRYLVIGTGKKITLECSQTMGHDKMYWYQQDPGMELHLIHYSYGVNSTEKGDLSSESTVSRIRTEHFPLTLESARPSHTSQYLCASSLGAQETQYFGPGTRLLVL.